The following is a T cell receptor beta chain sequence with its context. Its specific antigen is unknown. No clone much larger than this one lies a single base away; base qualities are absent. This entry comes from a study of cytomegalovirus exposure and HLA in healthy donors (dated by TCRdb to between 2016 and 2019). About the investigation overall: According to a later analysis, the roughly 130 validation repertoires were produced on the same platform as the 666 repertoires of the first cohort. The study aimed to test whether cataloging public T cell receptors could reveal signatures of past pathogen exposure. A separate validation cohort of 100 to 150 different subjects was used in addition to the roughly 700-subject first cohort. The study combined high-throughput TCR immunosequencing, statistical association of individual TCRs with disease status, and machine learning to predict cytomegalovirus infection status.

Donors formed part of the validation cohort, which comprised 120 subjects and was distinct from the first cohort of 670 or so subjects. Receptor amplification or capture employed the immunoSEQ multiplex PCR assay. Regarding the original processing steps: To diagnose cytomegalovirus status from the catalog of TCR beta chain sequences, a statistical classification framework was built. TCRdb carries this immuneACCESS record with in-frame sequences only. Its versions omit some clonotypes, under half of them owing to an unresolved V gene in the studies checked, with the rest unexplained. From that table come the V and J calls and clone size; the DNA was used to work out D and trimming. In this sample the table shows 70,000 to 80,000 clones, roughly 95% of which occur a single time. The ten largest clones capture 2.5% to 3.5% of the sample. What the study reported, not specific to this receptor: A later analysis had no HLA typing for the validation cohort, so co-occurrence there was scored across all 130 or so repertoires. Cytomegalovirus status was reported to be diagnosed by the classifier with high specificity and sensitivity in both the original and validation cohorts. A total of 164 TCR beta chains were listed by the study as associated with cytomegalovirus. In a later analysis, TCRs clustered in the first cohort were found to also tend to co-occur in the 120 or so validation repertoires, with approximately 94% of cluster scores above 0. In vitro tests confirmed that a few of the cytomegalovirus-associated TCR beta chains recognize cytomegalovirus antigens. Most TCR sequences were seen in very few donors, while some public TCRs were found in many individuals. According to the authors, the approach could potentially be generalized to other disease states and immunological phenotypes.

V is trimmed back by 6 bases and J by 3 bases, and the junction contains 6 bases that no gene match accounts for. The CDR3 starts with the cysteine, ends with the phenylalanine, and has 14 residues. CDR3 DNA is the only sequence kept; it has 42 bases, read in frame from the first base. From the germline V gene, CDR1 is MDHEN and CDR2 is SYDVKM. Recombination linked TRBV28 to TRBJ2-7, and TRBD2 matches 9 of the central bases. The clonotype originates from a woman between 18 and 30 years old in good health and CMV-seropositive. The material sequenced was PBMCs. The base sequence is TGTGCCAGCAGCCCGAGCGGGAGGAACTACGAGCAGTACTTC. The translation is CASSPSGRNYEQYF.